These 22 T cell receptor beta chains originate from one sample sequenced in a study of T-cell memory formation after mild COVID-19. TCRdb ran MiXCR on the 5' RACE reads and lists one entry per CDR3 protein. The table records about 610,000 distinct CDR3 sequences, 17% of them present only once. The specimen was PBMCs or a T cell subset sorted from them (not recorded which). Receptors were obtained from an adult woman who had mild COVID-19 (a few samples of this study predate the infection). Cell type and time point are not known.

V and J are TRBV7-2 and TRBJ1-6, with D tentatively TRBD1 (5 bases). This CDR3 region has 16 residues. V was pared by 0 bases and J by 9 bases, with 15 bases between. The germline CDR1 and CDR2 sequences are SGHTA and FQGNSA. The CDR3 here is CASSLAPPGGGSPLHF. The CDR3 nucleotides read TGTGCCAGCAGCTTAGCCCCCCCCGGCGGGGGTTCACCCCTCCACTTT.

This clonotype was recorded a few times. The rearrangement links TRBV12-3 or TRBV12-4 to TRBJ1-2; D is ambiguous. Trimming left V 3 bases short and J 3 bases short, with 8 bases between. The CDR3 runs to 13 residues. This CDR3 is CASSLGDHYGYTF. DNA for the CDR3: TGTGCCAGCAGTTTGGGAGATCACTATGGCTACACCTTC.

CDR3 residues: CSEQGIGQEAFF. The DNA of the CDR3 is TGCAGCGAACAGGGTATCGGACAGGAAGCTTTCTTT. V is TRBV29-1 and J is TRBJ1-1; D is perhaps TRBD1 (6 bases). There are 12 residues in the CDR3. V lost 7 bases to trimming and J lost 8 bases, with 17 bases between them. From germline, CDR1 is SQVTM and CDR2 ANQGSEA.

This clonotype has a handful of counts. The chain couples TRBV5-1 to TRBJ2-3; 8 bases align to TRBD2. CDR1 is SGHRS and CDR2 is YFSETQ in the germline V gene. V lost 1 base to trimming and J lost 4 bases; unmatched junction nucleotides: 5. This CDR3 region has 15 residues. The CDR3 DNA follows: TGCGCCAGCAGCTTGTATCACGGGGGGGCAGATACGCAGTATTTT. It encodes CASSLYHGGADTQYF.

The rearrangement uses TRBV30 and TRBJ2-3; D is tentatively TRBD1 or TRBD2 (5 bases each). The CDR3 runs to 13 residues. Germline V gives CDR1 GTSNPN, CDR2 SVGIG (reference sequence). V was pared by 4 bases and J by 6 bases, with 14 bases between. The CDR3 loop reads CAWIQAGSDTQYF. The CDR3 nucleotides read TGTGCCTGGATTCAAGCAGGGAGCGATACGCAGTATTTT. The entire variable domain, with the rest obtained from reference TRBV30 and TRBJ2-3, is as follows: SQTIHQWPATLVQPVGSPLSLECTVEGTSNPNLYWYRQAAGRGLQLLFYSVGIGQISSEVPQNLSASRPQDRQFILSSKKLLLSDSGFYLCAWIQAGSDTQYFGPGTRLTVL.

This clonotype was recorded at least ten times. The chain links TRBV5-1 to TRBJ2-3, with D hard to call. The germline V and J ends were trimmed by 3 bases and 0 bases, with 5 bases remaining between them. Germline V gene lookup returns CDR1 SGHRS and CDR2 YFSETQ. This CDR3 is built from 13 residues. DNA of the CDR3: TGCGCCAGCAGCTGGACCAGCACAGATACGCAGTATTTT. Residues: CASSWTSTDTQYF.

J is TRBJ2-5 and V is TRBV7-2; either TRBD1 or TRBD2 may supply D (5 bases each). This CDR3 is 14 amino acids long. In germline, CDR1 is SGHTA, CDR2 FQGNSA. Between the trimmed V and J ends, which lost 1 base and 7 bases, there was a span of 13 bases. The CDR3 sequence: CASSLDEGRGTQYF. The DNA of the CDR3 is TGTGCCAGCAGCTTAGACGAGGGACGTGGGACCCAGTACTTC. The full variable domain, in which reference TRBV7-2 and TRBJ2-5 provide the parts outside the CDR3, is GAGVSQSPSNKVTEKGKDVELRCDPISGHTALYWYRQSLGQGLEFLIYFQGNSAPDKSGLPSDRFSAERTGGSVSTLTIQRTQQEDSAVYLCASSLDEGRGTQYFGPGTRLLVL.

V gene TRBV6-5 combines with J gene TRBJ1-1, with D perhaps TRBD1 (6 bases). The germline V and J ends were trimmed by 7 bases and 0 bases, with 21 bases remaining between them. CDR3 size: 17 residues. CDR1 MNHEY and CDR2 SVGAGI come from the germline V gene. For the CDR3, the DNA is TGTGCCAGCAACCCCGGGTCCCGGACAGACATGAACACTGAAGCTTTCTTT. It encodes CASNPGSRTDMNTEAFF.

This clonotype was found a few times. V gene TRBV20-1 combines with J gene TRBJ1-5; D is uncertain. The V end was cut by 3 bases, the J end by 7 bases, with 10 bases between. The CDR3 has 12 amino acids. CDR1 is DFQATT and CDR2 is SNEGSKA in the germline V gene (reference sequence). CDR3 region: CSARFAGQPQHF. CDR3 bases: TGCAGTGCTAGGTTCGCCGGCCAGCCCCAGCATTTT.

This clonotype was counted between two and nine times. The V and J genes are TRBV29-1 and TRBJ2-1, with TRBD2 matching over 10 bases. This CDR3 spans 16 amino acids. Trimming at V came to 6 bases and at J to 6 bases, leaving 14 bases not matched to a gene. Per the germline V gene, CDR1 is SQVTM and CDR2 is ANQGSEA. CDR3: CSVAIAGGLKTNEQFF. CDR3 in DNA: TGCAGCGTAGCTATAGCGGGGGGCTTAAAGACCAATGAGCAGTTCTTC.

The sample holds a few counts of this clonotype. This chain joins TRBV20-1 and TRBJ2-1; 8 positions agree with TRBD2. Trimming at V came to 3 bases and at J to 4 bases, leaving 8 bases not matched to a gene. CDR3 length: 15 amino acids. Germline CDR1 reads DFQATT; CDR2 reads SNEGSKA (reference sequence). CDR3 in amino acids: CSASVTGTRYNEQFF. The CDR3 nucleotides are TGCAGTGCTAGCGTCACCGGGACTAGATACAATGAGCAGTTCTTC.

This clonotype was counted a few times. The V gene is TRBV10-3, the J gene TRBJ1-1; 9 bases line up with TRBD1. This CDR3 spans 14 amino acids. The V gene end was trimmed by 0 bases and the J gene end by 4 bases; junction bases not matched to a gene: 0. Germline V CDR1 and CDR2: ENHRY, SYGVKD. CDR3 nucleotides: TGTGCCATCAGTGAGTCACAGGGGGCCACTGAAGCTTTCTTT. The encoded protein is CAISESQGATEAFF.

This clonotype was detected a few times. V usage is TRBV7-9 and J usage is TRBJ1-2, with 7 nucleotides matching TRBD1. Germline CDR1 and CDR2: SEHNR and FQNEAQ (reference sequence). CDR3 length: 13 amino acids. With V trimmed by 7 bases and J by 7 bases, 9 bases remained unmatched. CDR3: CASIRGQYGGYTF. The CDR3 bases are TGTGCCAGCATCCGGGGACAGTACGGTGGCTACACCTTC.

The gene calls are TRBV6-5 and TRBJ1-5; 9 positions agree with TRBD1. The CDR3 sequence is 16 residues long. The ends lost 4 bases at V and 5 bases at J; junction bases unmatched: 9. Germline V lookup: CDR1 MNHEY, CDR2 SVGAGI. Here the CDR3 DNA reads TGTGCCAGCAGTTCTACAGGGGGCAAAACCTATCAGCCCCAGCATTTT. It encodes CASSSTGGKTYQPQHF.

This clonotype was counted a few times. V and J are TRBV29-1 and TRBJ2-1; unclear D gene. Germline V lookup: CDR1 SQVTM, CDR2 ANQGSEA. Trimming cost V 5 bases and J 5 bases, with 13 bases left between them. The CDR3 covers 13 residues. The CDR3 is CSVMGSSHNEQFF. CDR3 sequence (DNA): TGCAGCGTTATGGGGTCCTCTCACAATGAGCAGTTCTTC.

The CDR3 nucleotides are TGTGCCAGCACCGGCGGGACAGGGGGCTGGGGGGCAGCTTTCTTT. It specifies CASTGGTGGWGAAFF. This chain uses TRBV2 with TRBJ1-1, with 12 bases identical to TRBD1. CDR3 length equals 15 residues. Germline trimming cut 7 bases from V and 10 bases from J; bases unmatched to any gene: 13. CDR1 SNHLY and CDR2 FYNNEI come from the germline V gene.

The chain combines TRBV4-2 with TRBJ2-7; TRBD2 agrees at 9 bases. This CDR3 is built from 15 residues. CDR1 and CDR2 (germline): LGHNA, YNFKEQ. J lost 2 bases, V lost 4 bases, and 6 bases had no gene match. CDR3 in DNA: TGTGCCAGCAGCCTGGGGACTAGCCCCACCTACGAGCAGTACTTC. It yields the protein CASSLGTSPTYEQYF.

This clonotype was counted at least ten times. The genes are TRBV24-1 and TRBJ2-3, with D tentatively TRBD1 (6 bases). The CDR3 has 17 residues. With 5 bases removed from V and 2 bases from J, the gap between germline ends came to 19 bases. Germline V gives CDR1 KGHDR, CDR2 SFDVKD. The CDR3 sequence is CATSAGSQGPSTDTQYF. CDR3 DNA sequence: TGTGCCACCAGTGCAGGGAGCCAGGGGCCATCCACAGATACGCAGTATTTT.

The J gene is TRBJ2-7, the V gene TRBV5-1; D call uncertain. The CDR3 consists of 14 residues. V gave up 1 base and J gave up 4 bases, with 12 bases separating them. Germline V CDR1 and CDR2: SGHRS, YFSETQ. The DNA of the CDR3 is TGCGCCAGCAGCTTGCGTGGGGTGGTGTACGAGCAGTACTTC. It is translated as CASSLRGVVYEQYF.

The rearrangement joins TRBV12-3 or TRBV12-4 to TRBJ2-2, with no clear D. CDR3 length: 17 amino acids. Deletions cut 7 bases from V and 0 bases from J, with 18 bases between. CDR3 residues: CASTTPSASTNTGELFF. For the CDR3, the DNA is TGTGCCAGCACCACCCCTTCGGCGTCCACGAACACCGGGGAGCTGTTTTTT.

The J gene is TRBJ2-7, the V gene TRBV20-1, with TRBD1 identical over 8 bases. There are 14 residues in the CDR3. CDR1 and CDR2 from the germline V gene are DFQATT and SNEGSKA (reference sequence). V lost 4 bases, J lost 3 bases, and 8 bases stayed unmatched. CDR3 protein: CSATRPGGLYEQYF. The DNA for the CDR3 is TGCAGTGCTACCCGGCCAGGGGGCCTCTACGAGCAGTACTTC.

The chain uses TRBV7-8 and TRBJ2-3, with D perhaps matching TRBD1 (5 bases). Trimming left V 7 bases short and J 0 bases short, with 14 bases between. The germline V gene has CDR1 SGHVS and CDR2 FQNEAQ. The CDR3 contains 15 residues. The CDR3 sequence is CASTPLTASTDTQYF. For the CDR3, the DNA is TGTGCCAGCACCCCTCTGACAGCTAGCACAGATACGCAGTATTTT.